The T cell receptor (beta chain) under discussion was sequenced for a study of tumor-infiltrating lymphocytes in primary liver carcinoma. Germline assignment: CDR1 MNHNY and CDR2 SVGAGI (reference sequence). V was trimmed by 10 bases and J by 1 base, leaving 10 bases between them. The CDR3 contains 12 residues. Investigators took RNA and DNA out together from 20-30 mg of unsorted bulk tissue. Comments on this clonotype: Its specificity is unknown.

Study results and caveats: Tumor tissue displayed a significantly greater top-250-clone fraction than blood (p = 0.039).

Constant-region priming of 500 ng total RNA yielded TCR beta cDNA. Modified slightly, ARM-PCR produced TCR beta libraries over three nested multiplex PCR rounds. A C-beta reverse primer was combined with TRBV1-TRBV30 forward primers in the first two PCR rounds, and each round had approximately 9 cycles. TCRdb itself ran the multiplex PCR reads through MiXCR, one entry per CDR3 protein. The table records 60,000 to 90,000 distinct CDR3 sequences, about 72% of them present only once. The V and J genes are TRBV6-6 and TRBJ2-5; D is perhaps TRBD2 (5 bases). Sequenced input: liver tumor tissue from sampling region 4. The subset: tumor region T4, right-lateral pole. The receptor comes from a man aged 35 to 55 with primary liver carcinoma and hepatitis B virus infection. The CDR3 spells CATRDLQETQYF. Written as DNA, the CDR3 is TGTGCCACGAGGGATCTCCAAGAGACCCAGTACTTC.